This TCR beta chain derives from a study of shared clonotypes between healthy human individuals. CD4+ cells underwent separation, giving CD45RA+ naive and CD45RA-negative memory subsets. Only in-frame clones appear in the TCRdb table, and some are missing; sequencing was by immunoSEQ multiplex PCR. The data hold approximately 250,000 clones, with approximately 70% observed a single time. Worth noting for this clone: No antigen is known for it.

Study-wide results and caveats: A generally larger estimated richness was seen in naive subsets than in memory subsets. Large depth notwithstanding, sorted-subset sequencing proved incomplete by rarefaction.

This receptor was taken from a man aged 25 to 45 in good health. Source material: memory CD4+ T cells sorted from blood. Subset in this sample: CD45RA-negative fraction.

DNA for the CDR3: TGTGCCAGCAGAAACCGGGACAGGGGTCTCATATCTTCGGCTTTCTTT. Protein sequence: CASRNRDRGLISSAFF. The chain employs TRBV6-6 and TRBJ1-1; 10 bases are shared with TRBD1. The junction had 18 bases not matched to a gene; V was cut back by 6 bases and J by 11 bases. The CDR3 spans 16 residues. In germline, CDR1 is MNHNY, CDR2 SVGAGI (reference sequence).